This TCR beta chain stems from a study of control samples from healthy donors and cancer patients (dated by TCRdb to the early 2020s). On this clone: Which antigen it targets is not known. It has no much larger one-base neighbor in the sample; base qualities were not kept.

The library was obtained by the immunoSEQ multiplex PCR assay. The source is immuneACCESS, and TCRdb retained only in-frame sequences with V and J called. Part of the clones is not carried over; for the studies checked, unresolved V genes explain less than half of this, and the remainder is unexplained. For this sample there are about 150,000 clones; around 94% appear just once. The ten largest clonotypes hold around 1.3% of the sample. Looking up the germline V gene yields CDR1 MDHEN and CDR2 SYDVKM. Trimming removed 8 bases from V and 4 bases from J, leaving 8 bases between the germline ends. The CDR3 holds 11 amino acids from the cysteine to the phenylalanine. The kept DNA is CDR3 alone, 33 bases in frame from the first base.

Recombination joined TRBV28 with TRBJ1-2; the D gene is unclear. This TCR was sampled from a woman younger than 35 in good health. The sample taken for sequencing was blood. The bases read TGTGCCAGCGGCCTCGGCTATGGCTACACCTTC. This encodes CASGLGYGYTF.